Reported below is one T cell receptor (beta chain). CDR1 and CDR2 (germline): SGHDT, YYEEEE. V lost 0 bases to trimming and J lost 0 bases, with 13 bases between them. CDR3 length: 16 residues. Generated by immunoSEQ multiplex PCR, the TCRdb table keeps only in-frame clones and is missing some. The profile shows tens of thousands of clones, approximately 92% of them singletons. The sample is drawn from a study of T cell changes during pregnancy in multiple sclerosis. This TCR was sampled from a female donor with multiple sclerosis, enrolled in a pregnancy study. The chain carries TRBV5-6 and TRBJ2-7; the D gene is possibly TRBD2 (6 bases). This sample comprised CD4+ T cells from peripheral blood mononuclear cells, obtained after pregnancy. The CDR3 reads CASSLVPGALSYEQYF. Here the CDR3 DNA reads TGTGCCAGCAGCTTGGTCCCGGGAGCACTCTCCTACGAGCAGTACTTC.